The clone carrying this TCR beta chain turned up a few times. This sample's time point: patch test 2, 6 weeks after DPC sensitization. Treatment defined: therapeutic diphenylcyclopropenone sensitization with weekly scalp DPC. The source of the sample is a study of human T cells and chemical hapten exposure. MiXCR, applied by TCRdb to the RACE reads, yields one record per CDR3 protein. Among about 41,000 distinct CDR3 sequences listed, 3.3% were seen once. This CDR3 comprises 13 residues. From germline, CDR1 is LNHDA and CDR2 SQIVND (reference sequence). V lost 3 bases to trimming and J lost 4 bases, with 9 bases between them.

This material consisted of whole blood, taken in connection with sensitization to the hapten diphenylcyclopropenone (DPC). The chain links TRBV19 to TRBJ1-2, with no clear D. The source of this sequence is a man aged 40-50 years with alopecia areata. Some clones in this sample may be carry-over from other donors' samples. CDR3 sequence reads: CASSIQRSYGYTF. In DNA, the CDR3 is TGTGCCAGTAGTATTCAACGATCCTATGGCTACACCTTC.